This T cell receptor beta chain was retrieved from a study of T cells after yellow fever vaccination. Across the study: Where fractions had low cell numbers, libraries were prepared from them with the SMART-Seq v4 Ultra Low Input RNA kit. Whole-study findings and limits: Re-detected after boosting: most primary clones, almost 97% of CD4 and around 86% of CD8.

Production of TCR cDNA was by 5'RACE template switching, which also added a universal primer site and UMIs. TCRdb redid the calling of the 5' RACE reads with MiXCR, one entry per CDR3 protein. The table lists some 320,000 distinct CDR3 sequences, approximately 8% of them singletons. Germline V gene data show CDR1 as SGHRS and CDR2 as YFSETQ. The CDR3 loop spans 17 amino acids. Unmatched junction bases numbered 10, after V lost 0 bases and J lost 2 bases. This clonotype occurred a few times. Its antigen remains unknown. The chain couples TRBV5-1 to TRBJ2-5, with 7 bases aligning to TRBD1. Sequenced material: CD4+ T cells sorted from PBMCs, taken 5 days after the yellow fever booster vaccination. The receptor comes from a man aged 18 to 30 who received the YFV17D yellow fever vaccine. The CDR3 loop is CASSLERGLGGQETQYF. As DNA, the CDR3 is TGCGCCAGCAGCTTGGAAAGGGGGCTAGGAGGTCAAGAGACCCAGTACTTC. The variable domain in full, completed from reference TRBV5-1 and TRBJ2-5, reads KAGVTQTPRYLIKTRGQQVTLSCSPISGHRSVSWYQQTPGQGLQFLFEYFSETQRNKGNFPGRFSGRQFSNSRSEMNVSTLELGDSALYLCASSLERGLGGQETQYFGPGTRLLVL.